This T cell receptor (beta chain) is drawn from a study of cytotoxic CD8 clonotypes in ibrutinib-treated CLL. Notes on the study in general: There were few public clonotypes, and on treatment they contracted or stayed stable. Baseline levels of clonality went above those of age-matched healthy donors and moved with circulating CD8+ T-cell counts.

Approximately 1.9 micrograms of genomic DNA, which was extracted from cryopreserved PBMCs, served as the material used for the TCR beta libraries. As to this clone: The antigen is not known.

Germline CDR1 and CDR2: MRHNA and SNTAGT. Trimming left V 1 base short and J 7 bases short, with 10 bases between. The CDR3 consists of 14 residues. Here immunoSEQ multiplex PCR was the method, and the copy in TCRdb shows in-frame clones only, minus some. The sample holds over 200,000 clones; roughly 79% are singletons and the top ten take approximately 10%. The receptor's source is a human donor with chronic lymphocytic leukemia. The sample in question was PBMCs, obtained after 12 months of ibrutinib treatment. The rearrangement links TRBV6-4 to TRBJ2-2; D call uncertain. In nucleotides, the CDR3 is TGTGCCAGCAGTGACTTGGAAGGGCACGGGGAGCTGTTTTTT. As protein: CASSDLEGHGELFF.